This paragraph covers one T cell receptor beta chain sequence. Losses at the gene ends were 5 bases for V and 9 bases for J; bases not matched to a gene: 8. CDR3 length: 13 residues. Per the germline V gene, CDR1 is SNHLY and CDR2 is FYNNEI. The data stem from a study of blood T cell repertoires in COVID-19. Study overall: The United States, Italy and Spain were the sources of the acute and convalescent COVID-19 samples. Sources were T cells, B-cell-depleted T cells, or PBMCs; the material itself was cDNA or gDNA.

Original data processing: Amplification with reference gene primers provided the estimates of nucleated cell counts. Method: immunoSEQ multiplex PCR; TCRdb's copy keeps in-frame clones and lacks some. V and J calls and clone size follow that table, whereas D and trimming were derived from the DNA. The sample records 83,000 or so clones, almost 85% being singletons. The sample consisted of peripheral blood. This receptor was identified in a human donor in a cohort sampled during active COVID-19. This chain joins TRBV2 and TRBJ2-5; 8 positions match TRBD1. The CDR3 protein is CASSIDLQGAQYF. The CDR3 nucleotides are TGTGCCAGCAGTATAGACCTACAGGGGGCCCAGTACTTC.